Listed below are T cell receptor beta chains from one sample, sequenced in a study of beta chain features in type 1 diabetes. The assay was immunoSEQ multiplex PCR, and TCRdb's table has in-frame clones only and misses some. The sample yields roughly 330,000 clones, approximately 11% seen once. The sample consisted of naive CD4+ T cells from blood. Every receptor here comes from a woman aged 25-40 years in good health. The CDR3 runs from the conserved cysteine through the conserved F or W. A D gene is named only where the DNA matches it firmly.

v_call	d_call	cdr3_length	j_call	cdr3_aa	cdr3_nt
TRBV5-1	-	15	TRBJ1-1	CASSLAAQGNTEAFF	TGCGCCAGCAGCTTGGCTGCGCAGGGGAACACTGAAGCTTTCTTT
TRBV5-6	TRBD1	16	TRBJ1-4	CASSLENRGIFEKLFF	TGTGCCAGCAGCTTGGAGAACAGGGGGATTTTTGAAAAACTGTTTTTT
TRBV9	TRBD2	14	TRBJ2-7	CASSGTSVPYEQYF	TGTGCCAGTTCCGGGACTAGCGTCCCCTACGAGCAGTACTTC
TRBV9	TRBD1	14	TRBJ2-7	CASSRTGGPYEQYF	TGTGCCAGCAGCAGGACAGGTGGTCCCTACGAGCAGTACTTC
TRBV29-1	-	13	TRBJ2-6	CSVGETGANVLTF	TGCAGCGTTGGGGAGACTGGGGCCAACGTCCTGACTTTC
TRBV5-1	-	12	TRBJ2-7	CASSSGPYEQYF	TGCGCCAGCAGTAGCGGACCCTACGAGCAGTACTTC
TRBV20-1	-	11	TRBJ2-5	CSARTAETQYF	TGCAGTGCTAGGACAGCAGAGACCCAGTACTTC
TRBV7-3	-	13	TRBJ2-4	CASSPGGENIQYF	TGTGCCAGCAGCCCCGGAGGGGAAAACATTCAGTACTTC
TRBV27	TRBD1	16	TRBJ1-4	CASSRTGLGSNEKLFF	TGTGCCAGCAGTCGGACAGGGCTTGGATCTAATGAAAAACTGTTTTTT
TRBV7-2	TRBD1	16	TRBJ2-7	CASSFTLTGSTYEQYF	TGTGCCAGCAGCTTCACTCTGACAGGGTCGACCTACGAGCAGTACTTC
TRBV4-3	TRBD2	15	TRBJ2-3	CASSQGTSFVDTQYF	TGCGCCAGCAGCCAAGGGACTAGTTTCGTCGATACGCAGTATTTT